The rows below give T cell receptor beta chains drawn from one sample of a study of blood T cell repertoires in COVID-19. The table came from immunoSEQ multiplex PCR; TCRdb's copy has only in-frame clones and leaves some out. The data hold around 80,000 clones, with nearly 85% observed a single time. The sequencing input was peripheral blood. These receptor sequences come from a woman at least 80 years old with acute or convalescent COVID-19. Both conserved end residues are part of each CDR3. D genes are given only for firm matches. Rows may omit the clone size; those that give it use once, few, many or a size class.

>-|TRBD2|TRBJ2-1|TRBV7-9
TGTGCCAGCACCCCCCCCCTCGGCGGGAGTGACTCCTACAATGAGCAGTTCTTC
CASTPPLGGSDSYNEQFF
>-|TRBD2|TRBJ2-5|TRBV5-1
TGCGCCATCGGACTAGCGGGAGGGTTGAAGACCCAGTACTTC
CAIGLAGGLKTQYF
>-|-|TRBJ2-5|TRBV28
TGTGCCAGCAGTTTAAACCGAGGGCCAGAGACCCAGTACTTC
CASSLNRGPETQYF
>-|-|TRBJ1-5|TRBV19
TGTGCCAGTAGCACTCCAATCGACACCCTACTCTCCCAGCATTTT
CASSTPIDTLLSQHF
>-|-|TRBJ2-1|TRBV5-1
TGCGCCAGCAGTCAGGGGAGCAACAATGAGCAGTTCTTC
CASSQGSNNEQFF
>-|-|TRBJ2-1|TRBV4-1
TGCGCCAGCAGCCAAGCGGGGGTCTCCTACAATGAGCAGTTCTTC
CASSQAGVSYNEQFF
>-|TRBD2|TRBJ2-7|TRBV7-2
TGTGCCAGCAGCTTAGCTAGCGGGAGCCAGGGGGAGCAGTACTTC
CASSLASGSQGEQYF
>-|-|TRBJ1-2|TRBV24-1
TGTGCCACCAGCACCTTGGGACAAGAATATGGCTACACCTTC
CATSTLGQEYGYTF
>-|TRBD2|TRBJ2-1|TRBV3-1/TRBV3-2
TGTGCCAGCAGCCAAGAGGGCCTAGCGGGAGTTGAGCAGTTCTTC
CASSQEGLAGVEQFF
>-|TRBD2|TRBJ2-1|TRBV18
TGTGCCAGCTCCCCCAAGGGACTAGCGGGCAATGAGCAGTTCTTC
CASSPKGLAGNEQFF
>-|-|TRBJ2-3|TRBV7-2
TGTGCCAGCAGCTTTTGGGAGGCGGGCGATACGCAGTATTTT
CASSFWEAGDTQYF
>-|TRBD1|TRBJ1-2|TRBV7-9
TGTGCCAGCAGCTTAGTCCGGGACAGGGGACACTATGGCTACACCTTC
CASSLVRDRGHYGYTF
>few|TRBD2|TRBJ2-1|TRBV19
TGTGCCAGTAGTATGGATCGGACTAGCGGGAATGAGCAGTTCTTC
CASSMDRTSGNEQFF
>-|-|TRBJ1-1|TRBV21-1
TGTGCCAGCAGCAAAGGTAGGGGGAACACTGAAGCTTTCTTT
CASSKGRGNTEAFF
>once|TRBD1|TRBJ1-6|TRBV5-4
TGTGCCAGCAGCCCAGGACAGGGGGCCTATAATTCACCCCTCCACTTT
CASSPGQGAYNSPLHF
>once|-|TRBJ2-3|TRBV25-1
TGTGCCAGCAGTGACCCAGCGGGCACAGATACGCAGTATTTT
CASSDPAGTDTQYF
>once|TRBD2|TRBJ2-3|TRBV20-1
TGCAGTGCTAGTAGGACTAGCGGGAAGACAGATACGCAGTATTTT
CSASRTSGKTDTQYF
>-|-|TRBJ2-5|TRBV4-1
TGCGCCAGCAGCCAAGATGGGAAAGGGGGAGAGACCCAGTACTTC
CASSQDGKGGETQYF
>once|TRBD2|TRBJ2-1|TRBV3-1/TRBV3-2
TGTGCCAGCAGCCAAGGGACTAGCGGGATCAATGAGCAGTTCTTC
CASSQGTSGINEQFF
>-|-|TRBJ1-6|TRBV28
TGTGCCAGCAGGACTGCCAGCTCACCCCTCCACTTT
CASRTASSPLHF
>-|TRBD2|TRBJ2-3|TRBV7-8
TGTGCCAGCAGCTTAAACCCCCTGAGCGGGGGTCACACAGATACGCAGTATTTT
CASSLNPLSGGHTDTQYF
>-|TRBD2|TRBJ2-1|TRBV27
TGTGCCAGCAGTTCCGCGACTAGCGGGAGGGACTTTGGTGAGCAGTTCTTC
CASSSATSGRDFGEQFF
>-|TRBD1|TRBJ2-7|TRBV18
TGTGCCAGCTCACCTAGACAGGGGAACGCCGAGCAGTACTTC
CASSPRQGNAEQYF
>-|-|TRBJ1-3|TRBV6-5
TGTGCCAGCAATCCAGGGTCTGGAAACACCATATATTTT
CASNPGSGNTIYF
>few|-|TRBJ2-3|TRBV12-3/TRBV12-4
TGTGCCAGCAGTTTAGTGGCTAGCAAAACGCAGTATTTT
CASSLVASKTQYF
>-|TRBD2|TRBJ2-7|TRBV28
TGTGCCAGTCACGGGACTACCAGCTCCTACGAGCAGTACTTC
CASHGTTSSYEQYF
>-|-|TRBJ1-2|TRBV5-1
TGCGCCAGCAGCTTGGGCAGGGAGGCTGGCTACACCTTC
CASSLGREAGYTF
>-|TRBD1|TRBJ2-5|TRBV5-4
TGTGCCAGCAGCCGACAGGGGTTGACAGGGCAAGAGACCCAGTACTTC
CASSRQGLTGQETQYF
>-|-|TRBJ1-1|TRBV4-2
TGTGCCAGCAGCCAACTTATCGACAGGCCGAACACTGAAGCTTTCTTT
CASSQLIDRPNTEAFF
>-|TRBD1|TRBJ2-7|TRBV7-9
TGTGCCAGCAGCTTAGGGGGACAGGGGGCCTACGAGCAGTACTTC
CASSLGGQGAYEQYF
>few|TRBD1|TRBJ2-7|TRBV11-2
TGTGCCAGCAGCCTCGGGACAGGGAACCACGAGCAGTACTTC
CASSLGTGNHEQYF
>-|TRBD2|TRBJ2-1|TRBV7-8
TGTGCCAGCACCCCTCTTAGCGGGAGCTCCTACAATGAGCAGTTCTTC
CASTPLSGSSYNEQFF
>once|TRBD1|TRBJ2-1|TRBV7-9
TGTGCCAGCAGCTCGACAGGGCCCTACAATGAGCAGTTCTTC
CASSSTGPYNEQFF
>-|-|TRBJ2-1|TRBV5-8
TGTGCCAGCAGCTTGGGGGCTCCAGCCACCTACAATGAGCAGTTCTTC
CASSLGAPATYNEQFF